The TCR beta chain under discussion was sequenced for a study of CD8 T cells in ankylosing spondylitis. The study's findings and limits: Disease-linked clones bore a CD8+ phenotype and were relatively rare in peripheral blood. Reportedly, matched ankylosing spondylitis synovial fluid was significantly enriched for disease-linked clones. Seemingly distinctive of ankylosing spondylitis blood was a TCR beta motif formed by eight highly homologous variants.

Libraries for TCR beta were made by quantitative 5'-RACE with molecular barcodes. TCRdb re-called the 5' RACE reads through MiXCR, storing one row per CDR3 protein. This table has about 800,000 distinct CDR3 sequences, 12% appearing once. On this clonotype: Its specificity is not known.

Germline V gene sequence: CDR1 SQVTM, CDR2 ANQGSEA. The J segment lost 4 bases and the V segment lost 1 base, leaving 12 bases of the junction unmatched. There are 16 residues in the CDR3. The sequenced material came from blood, either unsorted or a sorted T cell fraction (not recorded which). This sequence joins TRBV29-1 and TRBJ2-5; the match to TRBD2 covers 7 bases. This receptor was obtained from a male donor with ankylosing spondylitis. This chain's CDR3 is CSVEGGAGFQPETQYF. CDR3 in DNA: TGCAGCGTTGAAGGAGGAGCGGGATTCCAACCAGAGACCCAGTACTTC.